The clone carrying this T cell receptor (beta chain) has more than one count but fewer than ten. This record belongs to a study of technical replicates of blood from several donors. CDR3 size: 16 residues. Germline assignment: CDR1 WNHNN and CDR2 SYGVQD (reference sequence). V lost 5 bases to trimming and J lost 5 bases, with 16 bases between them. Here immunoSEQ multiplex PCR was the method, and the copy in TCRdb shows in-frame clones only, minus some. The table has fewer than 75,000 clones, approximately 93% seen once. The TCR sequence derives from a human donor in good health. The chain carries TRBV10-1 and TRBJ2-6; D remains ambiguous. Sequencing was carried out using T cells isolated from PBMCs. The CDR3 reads CASSQRAQSRANVLTF. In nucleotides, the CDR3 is TGCGCCAGCAGTCAGCGAGCACAAAGTCGGGCCAACGTCCTGACTTTC.